Given below is one T cell receptor (beta chain) in context. Methods used by the authors: Reference gene primer amplification gave estimated nucleated cell counts. The table came from immunoSEQ multiplex PCR; TCRdb's copy has only in-frame clones and leaves some out. V and J calls and clone size are given by that table; D and trimming were obtained from the DNA. This table has hundreds of thousands of clones, 80% to 90% appearing once. Germline V gene sequence: CDR1 GTSNPN, CDR2 SVGIG (reference sequence). The length of the CDR3 is 13 residues. Trimming took off 2 bases at V and 7 bases at J, with 14 bases between the two ends. The sample is drawn from a study of blood T cell repertoires in COVID-19. Turning to the study itself: The United States, Italy and Spain supplied acute and convalescent COVID-19 samples. From T cells, B-cell-depleted T cells, or PBMCs came the material, which was cDNA or gDNA.

The rearrangement joins TRBV30 to TRBJ1-1, with D possibly matching TRBD1 (5 bases). This receptor was taken from a woman aged 25-40 years with active or convalescent COVID-19. The sequenced sample was peripheral blood. CDR3 sequence reads: CAWSRVFRGEAFF. In DNA form, the CDR3 reads TGTGCCTGGAGTCGAGTATTTAGGGGTGAAGCTTTCTTT.